The next 12 T cell receptor beta chains were all read from a single sample in a study of cytomegalovirus exposure and HLA in healthy donors (dated by TCRdb to 2016 to 2017). Library construction relied on the immunoSEQ multiplex PCR assay. For the multiplex PCR, a mixture combining 60 forward primers for TCR Vbeta segments and 13 reverse primers for TCR Jbeta segments was used. Drawn from immuneACCESS, this table holds only the in-frame rearrangements with V and J called that TCRdb kept. Clones are partly lost; checked studies trace under half to an unresolved V gene and leave the rest unexplained. This sample gives 100,000 to 150,000 clones in total; roughly 72% of them show up just once. Around 1.8% of the sample is in the top ten clones. The source material was PBMCs. The origin of the receptors is a woman aged 45-59 years in good health and CMV-seronegative.

The rearrangement links TRBV9 to TRBJ2-1; D is undetermined. The CDR3 extends over 14 amino acids. Germline V gives CDR1 SGDLS, CDR2 YYNGEE. Trimming left V 2 bases short and J 8 bases short, with 14 bases between. The CDR3 here is CASSVGPNLDEQFF. CDR3 sequence (DNA): TGTGCCAGCAGCGTTGGGCCGAACCTCGATGAGCAGTTCTTC.

Here the CDR3 DNA reads TGTGCCAGCAGTTTAGGAGGGGGCAGGGGAAACACCATATATTTT. The encoded protein is CASSLGGGRGNTIYF. The chain recombines TRBV27 with TRBJ1-3; 7 nucleotides match TRBD1. The CDR3 length is 15 residues. V was clipped by 2 bases and J by 4 bases; unmatched bases: 5. The V gene's germline CDR1 is MNHEY and CDR2 SMNVEV (reference sequence).

The chain combines TRBV9 with TRBJ2-3; a weak D match, TRBD2 (5 bases). CDR3 length: 15 residues. V was trimmed by 0 bases and J by 0 bases, leaving 8 bases between them. Germline assignment: CDR1 SGDLS and CDR2 YYNGEE. CDR3 amino acids: CASSVEAVSTDTQYF. CDR3 nucleotides: TGTGCCAGCAGCGTAGAAGCGGTTAGCACAGATACGCAGTATTTT.

This clone was picked up a small number of times. V and J are TRBV7-2 and TRBJ2-7, with TRBD1 matching over 10 bases. This CDR3 spans 18 amino acids. Trimming removed 5 bases from V and 2 bases from J; junction bases left unmatched: 15. CDR1 and CDR2 (germline): SGHTA, FQGNSA. In DNA, the CDR3 is TGTGCCAGCAGCCCGGGACAGGGGACTCGGGAGAGCCCCTACGAGCAGTACGTC. Amino acids: CASSPGQGTRESPYEQYV.

The J gene is TRBJ2-5, the V gene TRBV9; TRBD2 aligns across 12 bases. The CDR3 runs to 17 residues. Germline V lookup: CDR1 SGDLS, CDR2 YYNGEE. J gave up 0 bases and V 0 bases, and 3 bases lay outside the gene matches. The CDR3 region has the DNA TGTGCCAGCAGCGTAGGGTGGACTAGCGGGGACCAAGAGACCCAGTACTTC. It translates to CASSVGWTSGDQETQYF.

The rearrangement links TRBV6-5 to TRBJ2-7; the D gene is possibly TRBD1 (6 bases). The length of the CDR3 is 14 residues. The V gene's germline CDR1 is MNHEY and CDR2 SVGAGI. V lost 5 bases and J 2 bases, leaving 13 bases between the germline ends. Written as DNA, the CDR3 is TGTGCCAGCAGTCGAAGGACAGATACCTACGAGCAGTACTTC. It is translated as CASSRRTDTYEQYF.

For this clone: Other DNA sequences in the sample encode the same CDR3. This rearrangement joins TRBV30 to TRBJ1-3, with D tentatively TRBD1 (5 bases). The CDR3 is made up of 17 amino acids. Germline loops: CDR1 GTSNPN, CDR2 SVGIG (reference sequence). The ends were cut back, 2 bases at V and 7 bases at J, with 24 bases in the middle. CDR3: CAWSPSSGPPRGNTIYF. CDR3 bases: TGTGCCTGGAGTCCATCTTCGGGACCGCCGCGGGGGAACACCATATATTTT.

CDR3 protein: CASSFLGLAGEADTGELFF. As DNA, the CDR3 is TGTGCCAGCAGTTTTCTGGGACTAGCGGGAGAAGCTGACACCGGGGAGCTGTTTTTT. V and J are TRBV27 and TRBJ2-2; TRBD2 matches at 14 bases. Trimming removed 3 bases from V and 3 bases from J; junction bases left unmatched: 9. The germline V gene has CDR1 MNHEY and CDR2 SMNVEV (reference sequence). The CDR3 length is 19 residues.

This chain links TRBV19 with TRBJ2-1, with D maybe TRBD1 (5 bases). The length of the CDR3 is 16 residues. The V gene's germline CDR1 is LNHDA and CDR2 SQIVND (reference sequence). Trimming cost V 5 bases and J 1 base, with 15 bases left between them. CDR3 loop: CASSPPQGTSYNEQFF. The CDR3 nucleotides are TGTGCCAGTAGTCCCCCCCAGGGAACGTCCTACAATGAGCAGTTCTTC.

V and J are TRBV11-2 and TRBJ2-7; 7 positions agree with TRBD1. Unmatched junction bases numbered 9, after V lost 4 bases and J lost 3 bases. The CDR3 contains 15 residues. Germline V CDR1 and CDR2: SGHAT, FQNNGV. CDR3 in DNA: TGTGCCAGCAGCTCCCTTGGACAGGTGAGCTACGAGCAGTACTTC. It is translated as CASSSLGQVSYEQYF.

In nucleotides, the CDR3 is TGTGCCAGCAGCGCCGGGACAGCGAACACCGGGGAGCTGTTTTTT. Its protein is CASSAGTANTGELFF. This chain joins TRBV5-4 and TRBJ2-2; 7 positions match TRBD1. After removal of 4 bases from V and 0 bases from J, the junction contained 3 bases not matched to a gene. The CDR3 is 15 amino acids. The germline V gene encodes CDR1 SGHNT and CDR2 YYREEE (reference sequence).

This clone was seen more than once but under ten times. The chain's CDR3 is CASSPLAPSYEQYF. The CDR3 DNA reads TGTGCCAGCAGCCCCCTAGCCCCCTCCTACGAGCAGTACTTC. The rearrangement links TRBV7-8 to TRBJ2-7, with a tentative D call TRBD2 (5 bases). The germline gives CDR1 SGHVS, CDR2 FQNEAQ. V dropped 5 bases and J dropped 0 bases, with 11 bases sitting between them. CDR3 size: 14 residues.